Following are 31 T cell receptor beta chains from one sample sequenced in a study of blood T cells in healthy people across ages. A second PCR, run for roughly 7 to 11 cycles, used a sample-barcoded 5' primer plus a J-beta primer mix. TCRdb reprocessed the 5' RACE reads with MiXCR, giving one entry per CDR3 protein. This repertoire shows roughly 1.7 million distinct CDR3 sequences, around 36% found once; its top ten account for about 11%. Sequencing was done on a sample of blood. The receptors were sampled from a woman aged 25 to 45 in good health.

The chain employs TRBV29-1 and TRBJ1-4, with no clear D. This CDR3 region has 12 residues. CDR1 and CDR2 (germline): SQVTM, ANQGSEA. V gave up 5 bases and J gave up 7 bases, with 11 bases separating them. CDR3 nucleotides: TGCAGCGTTACCGATCAAGGTGAAAAACTGTTTTTT. The encoded protein is CSVTDQGEKLFF.

This clonotype was observed a handful of times. The J gene is TRBJ2-3, the V gene TRBV7-8, with 12 nucleotides matching TRBD2. CDR1 and CDR2 from the germline V gene are SGHVS and FQNEAQ. After removal of 5 bases from V and 2 bases from J, the junction contained 5 bases not matched to a gene. The length of the CDR3 is 16 residues. CDR3 in amino acids: CASSHRTSGNTDTQYF. CDR3 DNA sequence: TGTGCCAGCAGCCACCGGACTAGCGGGAACACAGATACGCAGTATTTT.

The chain employs TRBV7-9 and TRBJ2-2; TRBD2 aligns across 9 bases. V lost 8 bases and J lost 4; bases outside the gene matches: 17. This CDR3 region has 18 residues. Germline assignment: CDR1 SEHNR and CDR2 FQNEAQ (reference sequence). The CDR3 protein is CASVRSSGGHRRTGELFF. The CDR3 DNA sequence: TGTGCCAGCGTCCGGAGTAGCGGGGGACACCGGCGCACCGGGGAGCTGTTTTTT.

V gene TRBV7-3 combines with J gene TRBJ1-1, with D maybe TRBD1 (5 bases). The germline CDR1 and CDR2 sequences are SGHTA and FQGTGA. Between the trimmed V and J ends, which lost 3 bases and 7 bases, there was a span of 15 bases. This CDR3 has 14 amino acids. The CDR3 nucleotides read TGTGCCAGCAGCTTGGGCCCGGGGGGGAATGAAGCTTTCTTT. It encodes CASSLGPGGNEAFF.

The genes are TRBV10-3 and TRBJ1-2; D is unresolved. Germline assignment: CDR1 ENHRY and CDR2 SYGVKD. V lost 2 bases and J 1 base, leaving 5 bases between the germline ends. This CDR3 region has 13 residues. The CDR3 nucleotides read TGTGCCATCAGTGAGGACAATAACTATGGCTACACCTTC. Amino acids: CAISEDNNYGYTF.

This clonotype was counted a few times. The chain couples TRBV3-1 to TRBJ2-5, with D possibly matching TRBD1 (7 bases). V was trimmed by 4 bases and J by 7 bases, leaving 28 bases between them. The CDR3 covers 18 residues. Germline values: CDR1 LGHDT, CDR2 YNNKEL (reference sequence). The CDR3 DNA follows: TGTGCCAGCAGCCCCCCAGGGGGGAACTTGCAAGCGTGGGGGACCCAGTACTTC. Its protein is CASSPPGGNLQAWGTQYF.

At least ten counts were recorded for this clonotype. The chain combines TRBV10-3 with TRBJ2-7; no clear D gene. CDR1 is ENHRY and CDR2 is SYGVKD in the germline V gene. CDR3 size: 12 residues. V was shortened by 5 bases and J by 1 base, with 6 bases between the two germline ends. This CDR3 is CAISKGSYEQYF. In nucleotides, the CDR3 is TGTGCCATCAGTAAGGGATCCTACGAGCAGTACTTC.

This chain connects TRBV6-5 to TRBJ2-2; TRBD1 matches at 7 bases. Germline V lookup: CDR1 MNHEY, CDR2 SVGAGI. V dropped 6 bases and J dropped 6; count of bases not matched to a gene: 13. The CDR3 is 16 amino acids. CDR3 loop: CASSVMPNTGAGELFF. The CDR3 DNA follows: TGTGCCAGCAGCGTCATGCCCAATACAGGGGCCGGGGAGCTGTTTTTT.

The genes are TRBV3-1 and TRBJ1-2; maybe TRBD1 (6 bases). Trimming removed 4 bases at V and 2 bases at J, with 17 bases between. The CDR3 runs to 16 residues. Germline V gives CDR1 LGHDT, CDR2 YNNKEL (reference sequence). The CDR3: CASSLGGAAANYGYTF. In DNA form, the CDR3 reads TGTGCCAGCAGCCTGGGGGGGGCAGCGGCCAACTATGGCTACACCTTC.

The V call is TRBV6-1, the J call TRBJ1-2; maybe TRBD1 (5 bases). V lost 3 bases to trimming and J lost 4 bases, with 15 bases between them. Germline CDR1 and CDR2: MNHNS and SASEGT. This CDR3 is built from 15 residues. The CDR3 sequence: CASSDTGTGTYGYTF. The DNA of the CDR3 is TGTGCCAGCAGTGATACCGGGACGGGAACCTATGGCTACACCTTC.

Details on this clonotype: A junction end diverges from the germline sequence, so it may reflect a read error. The rearrangement uses TRBV4-1 and TRBJ1-2; the D gene is possibly TRBD1 (5 bases). The CDR3 is made up of 17 amino acids. Germline loops: CDR1 MGHRA, CDR2 YSYEKL. The CDR3 loop is CASSQGRGAQVGYDYTF. In nucleotides, the CDR3 is TGCGCCAGCAGCCAAGGGAGGGGCGCACAGGTGGGCTATGACTACACCTTC.

The chain links TRBV9 to TRBJ1-3; D possibly corresponds to TRBD1 (5 bases). The CDR3 loop spans 17 amino acids. The V end was cut by 2 bases, the J end by 0 bases, with 15 bases between. Germline CDR1 is SGDLS and CDR2 is YYNGEE. The CDR3 loop reads CASSVAAQGFSGNTIYF. In DNA form, the CDR3 reads TGTGCCAGCAGCGTGGCGGCTCAGGGCTTCTCTGGAAACACCATATATTTT.

The chain joins TRBV20-1 to TRBJ2-2; 7 bases line up with TRBD1. The CDR3 is 12 residues long. J lost 6 bases, V lost 6 bases, and 4 bases had no gene match. The germline V gene has CDR1 DFQATT and CDR2 SNEGSKA (reference sequence). Here the CDR3 reads CSANRGPGELFF. In DNA form, the CDR3 reads TGCAGTGCGAACAGGGGACCCGGGGAGCTGTTTTTT.

The sample holds a few counts of this clonotype. V is TRBV10-2 and J is TRBJ2-7; 9 bases are a match to TRBD1. V gave up 4 bases and J gave up 3 bases; unmatched junction bases: 4. CDR1 WSHSY and CDR2 SAAADI come from the germline V gene. The CDR3 is made up of 14 amino acids. DNA of the CDR3: TGCGCCAGCAGTGGGACAGGGGCGATCTACGAGCAGTACTTC. It yields the protein CASSGTGAIYEQYF.

There are a few counts of this clonotype. The V and J genes are TRBV4-1 and TRBJ1-5; D not resolved. Germline CDR1 MGHRA, CDR2 YSYEKL. Trimming removed 2 bases from V and 0 bases from J, with 8 bases in between. CDR3 length: 15 amino acids. CDR3 in amino acids: CASSQRQNSNQPQHF. CDR3 nucleotide sequence: TGCGCCAGCAGCCAACGGCAAAATAGCAATCAGCCCCAGCATTTT.

This clonotype showed up just a few times. The chain employs TRBV20-1 and TRBJ2-2; 7 bases match TRBD2. The V segment lost 3 bases and the J segment 7 bases; nucleotides outside the gene matches: 8. Germline CDR1 reads DFQATT; CDR2 reads SNEGSKA (reference sequence). The CDR3 contains 14 residues. The CDR3 region is CSARVRGDFGELFF. CDR3 DNA sequence: TGCAGTGCTAGGGTTCGGGGGGACTTCGGGGAGCTGTTTTTT.

The chain is built from TRBV6-1 and TRBJ2-3; a weak D match, TRBD1 (6 bases). The CDR3 loop spans 16 amino acids. In germline, CDR1 is MNHNS, CDR2 SASEGT. Trimming left V 4 bases short and J 0 bases short, with 14 bases between. Here the CDR3 reads CASSGTEFTSTDTQYF. CDR3 coding DNA: TGTGCCAGCAGTGGGACAGAATTCACTAGCACAGATACGCAGTATTTT.

On this clonotype itself: Possible read error: a much larger clone is one base away. This chain links TRBV10-3 with TRBJ2-1, with 13 bases matching TRBD2. The CDR3 contains 16 residues. Losses at the gene ends were 2 bases for V and 7 bases for J; bases not matched to a gene: 5. Germline loops: CDR1 ENHRY, CDR2 SYGVKD. CDR3 in amino acids: CAISEESTSGRNEQFF. The CDR3 coding sequence is TGTGCCATCAGTGAGGAGTCGACTAGCGGGAGGAATGAGCAGTTCTTC.

V is TRBV6-1 and J is TRBJ2-5; no reliable D call. The CDR3 length is 15 residues. The germline V gene has CDR1 MNHNS and CDR2 SASEGT. Trimming pared 4 bases from V and 1 base from J, leaving 13 bases between. CDR3 nucleotides: TGTGCCAGCAGTGTTCCGACCGGCGCCCAAGAGACCCAGTACTTC. It translates to CASSVPTGAQETQYF.

The rearrangement links TRBV29-1 to TRBJ1-2; possibly TRBD1 for D (5 bases). The V end lost 2 bases, the J end lost 8 bases, and 15 bases lay between the germline ends. Germline CDR1 and CDR2: SQVTM and ANQGSEA. This CDR3 is built from 13 residues. The CDR3 sequence is CSVEFLREEGYTF. CDR3 in DNA: TGCAGCGTTGAATTTCTCAGGGAGGAAGGCTACACCTTC.

This chain connects TRBV10-3 to TRBJ1-1; tentatively, D is TRBD1 (6 bases). With 8 bases removed from V and 0 bases from J, the gap between germline ends came to 13 bases. The CDR3 loop spans 14 amino acids. Germline loops: CDR1 ENHRY, CDR2 SYGVKD. The CDR3: CAIAPGQMNTEAFF. In DNA form, the CDR3 reads TGTGCCATCGCCCCCGGACAGATGAACACTGAAGCTTTCTTT.

In its sample, this clonotype was seen a few times. The chain carries TRBV20-1 and TRBJ2-1, with 10 bases identical to TRBD1. Germline V gene lookup returns CDR1 DFQATT and CDR2 SNEGSKA (reference sequence). The CDR3 has 15 amino acids. With V trimmed by 0 bases and J by 7 bases, 6 bases remained unmatched. The CDR3: CSARDRTGGWNEQFF. The CDR3 nucleotides are TGCAGTGCTAGAGATCGGACAGGGGGATGGAATGAGCAGTTCTTC.

In nucleotides, the CDR3 is TGTGCCAGCAGCTGGGACGGCCTCGGCACAGATACGCAGTATTTT. Protein product: CASSWDGLGTDTQYF. The chain carries TRBV7-2 and TRBJ2-3, with D perhaps matching TRBD1 or TRBD2 (5 bases each). The length of the CDR3 is 15 residues. CDR1 is SGHTA and CDR2 is FQGNSA in the germline V gene. Trimming shortened V by 4 bases and J by 1 base, and 12 bases separated the two germline ends.

The chain has TRBV7-9 and TRBJ2-5, with a weak D call TRBD1 (5 bases). The J call may not be correct, given that the DNA end is closer to TRBJ2-7. CDR1 is SEHNR and CDR2 is FQNEAQ in the germline V gene (reference sequence). The CDR3 sequence is 14 residues long. CDR3: CASSPHQGLDEQYF. CDR3 coding DNA: TGTGCCAGCAGCCCACATCAGGGTCTTGACGAGCAGTACTTC.

The J gene is TRBJ2-3, the V gene TRBV20-1; D tentatively reads TRBD1 or TRBD2 (5 bases each). Per the germline V gene, CDR1 is DFQATT and CDR2 is SNEGSKA (reference sequence). Between the trimmed V and J ends, which lost 6 bases and 2 bases, there was a span of 15 bases. The CDR3 has 14 residues. The CDR3 sequence is CSATLGAVTDTQYF. The DNA for the CDR3 is TGCAGTGCCACACTCGGGGCTGTCACAGATACGCAGTATTTT.

This sequence joins TRBV5-1 and TRBJ1-1; the D is unclear. CDR3 length: 11 amino acids. Per germline, CDR1 SGHRS and CDR2 YFSETQ. The V end was cut by 6 bases, the J end by 8 bases, with 11 bases between. The CDR3 loop is CASKRESEAFF. DNA for the CDR3: TGCGCCAGCAAGAGGGAGAGCGAAGCTTTCTTT.

This clonotype has more than one count but fewer than ten. The chain joins TRBV7-2 to TRBJ2-5; D is unclear. Germline CDR1 SGHTA, CDR2 FQGNSA. The CDR3 covers 12 residues. V shed 5 bases and J shed 9 bases, with 13 bases lying between them. The CDR3 DNA reads as TGTGCCAGCAGCGGGCTGTATGGGGCCCAGTACTTC. Translated, it gives CASSGLYGAQYF.

This clonotype was recorded a few times. This sequence joins TRBV3-1 and TRBJ2-1; 8 nucleotides match TRBD2. The germline CDR1 and CDR2 sequences are LGHDT and YNNKEL (reference sequence). V was pared by 1 base and J by 7 bases, with 9 bases of the junction left unmatched. There are 16 residues in the CDR3. The CDR3 here is CASSQGVLAGWNEQFF. The CDR3 coding sequence is TGTGCCAGCAGCCAAGGCGTCCTAGCGGGTTGGAATGAGCAGTTCTTC.

This chain links TRBV5-5 with TRBJ2-7; D is tentatively TRBD1 or TRBD2 (5 bases each). The CDR3 has 13 amino acids. The germline V gene has CDR1 SGHKS and CDR2 YYEKEE (reference sequence). V was trimmed by 4 bases and J by 6 bases, leaving 14 bases between them. The CDR3 DNA reads TGTGCCAGCAGCGACGGGGCCTGGCGCGAGCAGTACTTC. Encoded protein: CASSDGAWREQYF.

This clonotype was counted between two and nine times. The CDR3 loop reads CASSVATGGATDTQYF. CDR3 DNA: TGTGCCAGCAGCGTAGCTACGGGGGGGGCCACAGATACGCAGTATTTT. The chain carries TRBV9 and TRBJ2-3; 8 positions match TRBD2. From germline, CDR1 is SGDLS and CDR2 YYNGEE. Unmatched junction bases numbered 5, after V lost 0 bases and J lost 2 bases. The CDR3 is 16 amino acids.

The rearrangement joins TRBV21-1 to TRBJ2-5; TRBD1 is taken as the D call from the table, unchecked against the DNA. TRBV21-1 is described as a pseudogene. This CDR3 comprises 18 residues. CDR3 DNA sequence: TGTGCCAGCAGCAAAAGAGTTTTACGGGGGAATCCTCAAGAGACCCAGTACTTC. Its translation: CASSKRVLRGNPQETQYF.